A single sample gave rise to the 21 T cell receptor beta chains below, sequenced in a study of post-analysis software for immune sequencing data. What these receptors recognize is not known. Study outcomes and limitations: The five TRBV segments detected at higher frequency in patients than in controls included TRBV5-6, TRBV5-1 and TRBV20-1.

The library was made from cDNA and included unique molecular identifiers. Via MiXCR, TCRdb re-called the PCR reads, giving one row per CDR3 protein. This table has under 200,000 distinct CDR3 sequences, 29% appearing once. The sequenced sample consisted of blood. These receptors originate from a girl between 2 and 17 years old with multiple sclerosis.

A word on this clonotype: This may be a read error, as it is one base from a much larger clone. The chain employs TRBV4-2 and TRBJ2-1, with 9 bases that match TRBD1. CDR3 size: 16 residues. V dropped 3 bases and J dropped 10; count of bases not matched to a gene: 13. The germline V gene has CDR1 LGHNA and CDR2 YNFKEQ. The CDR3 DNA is TGTGCCAGCAGCCAGCCACAGGGGGCGACTTCCTACGAGCAGTTCTTC. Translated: CASSQPQGATSYEQFF.

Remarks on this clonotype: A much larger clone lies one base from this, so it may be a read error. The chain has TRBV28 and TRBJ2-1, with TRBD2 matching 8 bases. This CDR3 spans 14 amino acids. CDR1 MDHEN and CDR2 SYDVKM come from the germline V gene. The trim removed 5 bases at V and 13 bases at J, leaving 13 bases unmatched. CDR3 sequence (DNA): TGTGCCAGCAGTAGCGGGAGTCTCCGGGAGACCCAGTTCTTC. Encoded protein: CASSSGSLRETQFF.

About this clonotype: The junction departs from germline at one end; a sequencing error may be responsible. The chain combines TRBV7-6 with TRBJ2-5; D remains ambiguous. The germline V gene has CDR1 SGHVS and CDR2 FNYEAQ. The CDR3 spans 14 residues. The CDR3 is CASSQVATQETQYF. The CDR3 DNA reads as TGTGCTAGCAGCCAAGTAGCAACCCAAGAGACCCAGTACTTC.

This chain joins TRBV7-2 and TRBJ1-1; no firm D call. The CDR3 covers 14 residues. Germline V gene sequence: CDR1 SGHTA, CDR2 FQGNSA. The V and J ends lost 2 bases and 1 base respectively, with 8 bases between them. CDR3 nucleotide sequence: TGTGCCAGCAGCTTAAGGGAAGGGAACACTGAAGCTTTCTTT. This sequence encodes CASSLREGNTEAFF. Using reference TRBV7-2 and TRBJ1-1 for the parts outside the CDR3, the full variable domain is GAGVSQSPSNKVTEKGKDVELRCDPISGHTALYWYRQSLGQGLEFLIYFQGNSAPDKSGLPSDRFSAERTGGSVSTLTIQRTQQEDSAVYLCASSLREGNTEAFFGQGTRLTVV.

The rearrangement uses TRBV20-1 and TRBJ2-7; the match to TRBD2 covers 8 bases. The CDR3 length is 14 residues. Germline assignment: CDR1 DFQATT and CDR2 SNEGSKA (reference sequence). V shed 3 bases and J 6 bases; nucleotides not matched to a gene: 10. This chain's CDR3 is CSARTSDFEGEQYF. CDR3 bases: TGCAGTGCTAGGACTAGCGACTTTGAAGGCGAGCAGTACTTC.

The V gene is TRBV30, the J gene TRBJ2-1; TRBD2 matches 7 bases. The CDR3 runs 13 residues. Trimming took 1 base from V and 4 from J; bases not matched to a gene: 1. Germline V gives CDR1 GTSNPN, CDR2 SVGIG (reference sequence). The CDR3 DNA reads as TGTGCCTGGAGTGCAGCGGGGTACAATGAGCAGTTCTTC. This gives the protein CAWSAAGYNEQFF.

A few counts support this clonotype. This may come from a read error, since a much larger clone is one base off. CDR3 DNA: TGCGCCAGCAGCCTTAGCGGGGGGACCACAAATGAGCAGTTCTTC. Translating it yields CASSLSGGTTNEQFF. This chain links TRBV5-1 with TRBJ2-1; 10 positions agree with TRBD2. Germline-derived CDR1 and CDR2 are SGHRS and YFSETQ. This CDR3 comprises 15 residues. V lost 4 bases and J lost 7; bases outside the gene matches: 8.

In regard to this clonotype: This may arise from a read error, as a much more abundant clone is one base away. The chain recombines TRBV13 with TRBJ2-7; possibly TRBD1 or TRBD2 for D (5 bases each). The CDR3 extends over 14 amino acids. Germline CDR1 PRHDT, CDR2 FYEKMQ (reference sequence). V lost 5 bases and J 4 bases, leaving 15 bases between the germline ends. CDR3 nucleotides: TGTGCCAGCAGCAAGGGACCGACCGGGTACGAGCAGTACTTC. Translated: CASSKGPTGYEQYF.

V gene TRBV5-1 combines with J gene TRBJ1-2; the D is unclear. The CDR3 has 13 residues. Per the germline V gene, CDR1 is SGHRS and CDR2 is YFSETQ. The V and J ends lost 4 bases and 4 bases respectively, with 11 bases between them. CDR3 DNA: TGCGCCAGCAGCCCAGGACGGTCCTATGGCTACACCTTC. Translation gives CASSPGRSYGYTF.

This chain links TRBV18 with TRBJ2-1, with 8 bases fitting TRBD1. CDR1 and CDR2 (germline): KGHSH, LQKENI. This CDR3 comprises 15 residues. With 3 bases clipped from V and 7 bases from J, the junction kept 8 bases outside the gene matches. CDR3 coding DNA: TGTGCCAGCTCACCCGGACAGGGTTGTAGGAATGAGCAGTTCTTC. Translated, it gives CASSPGQGCRNEQFF.

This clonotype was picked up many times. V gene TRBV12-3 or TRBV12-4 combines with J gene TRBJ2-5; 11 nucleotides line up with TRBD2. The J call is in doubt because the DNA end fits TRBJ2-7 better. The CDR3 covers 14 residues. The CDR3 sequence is CASSSQGLADEQYF. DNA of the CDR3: TGTGCCAGCAGTTCTCAGGGACTAGCGGACGAGCAGTACTTC.

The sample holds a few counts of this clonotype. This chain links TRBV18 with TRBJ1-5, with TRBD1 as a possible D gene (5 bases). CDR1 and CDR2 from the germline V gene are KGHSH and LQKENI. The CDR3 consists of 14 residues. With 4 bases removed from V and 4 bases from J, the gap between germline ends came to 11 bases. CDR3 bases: TGTGCCAGCTCACGGGACGGGGATAATCAGCCCCAGCATTTT. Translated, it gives CASSRDGDNQPQHF. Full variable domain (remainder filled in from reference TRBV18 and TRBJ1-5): NAGVMQNPRHLVRRRGQEARLRCSPMKGHSHVYWYRQLPEEGLKFMVYLQKENIIDESGMPKERFSAEFPKEGPSILRIQQVVRGDSAAYFCASSRDGDNQPQHFGDGTRLSIL.

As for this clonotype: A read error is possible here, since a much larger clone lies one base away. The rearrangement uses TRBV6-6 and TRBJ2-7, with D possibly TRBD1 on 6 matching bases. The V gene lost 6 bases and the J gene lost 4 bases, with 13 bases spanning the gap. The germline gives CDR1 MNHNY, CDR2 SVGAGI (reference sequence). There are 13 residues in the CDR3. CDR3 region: CASRRSGEYEQYF. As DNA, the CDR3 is TGTGCCAGCAGACGGTCAGGGGAATACGAGCAGTACTTC.

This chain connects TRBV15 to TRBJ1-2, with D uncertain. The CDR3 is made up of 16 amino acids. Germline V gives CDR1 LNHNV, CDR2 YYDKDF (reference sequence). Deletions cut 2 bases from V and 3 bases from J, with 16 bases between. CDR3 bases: TGTGCCACCAGCAGACCGATAGGCCCCACGGACTATGGCTACACCTTC. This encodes CATSRPIGPTDYGYTF.

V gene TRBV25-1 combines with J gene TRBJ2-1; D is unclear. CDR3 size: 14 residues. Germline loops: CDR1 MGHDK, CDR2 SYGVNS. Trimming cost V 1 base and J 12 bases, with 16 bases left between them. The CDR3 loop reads CASSESPAALGQFF. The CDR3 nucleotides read TGTGCCAGCAGTGAATCCCCCGCGGCTTTGGGGCAGTTCTTC.

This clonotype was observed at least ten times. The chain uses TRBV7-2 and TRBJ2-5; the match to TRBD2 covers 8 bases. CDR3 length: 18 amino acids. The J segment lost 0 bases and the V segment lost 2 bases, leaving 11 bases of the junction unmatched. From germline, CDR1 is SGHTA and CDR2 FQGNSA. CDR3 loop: CASSLSVVPGGYQETQYF. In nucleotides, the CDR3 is TGTGCCAGCAGCTTATCCGTAGTACCGGGGGGGTACCAAGAGACCCAGTACTTC.

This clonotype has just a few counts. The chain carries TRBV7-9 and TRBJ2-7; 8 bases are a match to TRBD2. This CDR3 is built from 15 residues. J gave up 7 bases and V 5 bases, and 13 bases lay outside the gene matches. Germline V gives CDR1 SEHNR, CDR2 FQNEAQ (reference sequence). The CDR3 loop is CASSAPGGGLREQYF. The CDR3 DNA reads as TGTGCCAGCAGCGCACCCGGGGGGGGGCTGCGAGAGCAGTACTTC.

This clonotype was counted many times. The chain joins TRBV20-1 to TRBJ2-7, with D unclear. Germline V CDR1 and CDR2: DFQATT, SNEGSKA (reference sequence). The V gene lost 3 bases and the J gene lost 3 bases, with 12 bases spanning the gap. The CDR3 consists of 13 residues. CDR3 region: CSASRQPIYEQYF. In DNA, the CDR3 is TGCAGTGCTAGTCGGCAACCCATCTACGAGCAGTACTTC.

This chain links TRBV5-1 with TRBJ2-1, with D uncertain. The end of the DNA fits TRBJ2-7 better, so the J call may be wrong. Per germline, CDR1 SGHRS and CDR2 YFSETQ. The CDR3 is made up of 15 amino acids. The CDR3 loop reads CASSFTGPRVNEQYF. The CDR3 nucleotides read TGCGCCAGCAGCTTCACCGGGCCCCGTGTGAATGAGCAGTACTTC.

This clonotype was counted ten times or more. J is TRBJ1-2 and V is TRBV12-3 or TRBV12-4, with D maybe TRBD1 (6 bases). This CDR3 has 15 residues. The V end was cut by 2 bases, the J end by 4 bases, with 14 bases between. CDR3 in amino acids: CASSLKGVGGYGYTF. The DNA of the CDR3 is TGTGCCAGCAGTTTAAAGGGGGTAGGGGGCTATGGCTACACCTTC.

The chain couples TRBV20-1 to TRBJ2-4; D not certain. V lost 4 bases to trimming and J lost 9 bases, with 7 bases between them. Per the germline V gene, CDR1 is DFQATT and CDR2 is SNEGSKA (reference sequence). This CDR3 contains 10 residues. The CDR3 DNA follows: TGCAGTGCTATCCATAGCATTCAGTACTTC. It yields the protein CSAIHSIQYF.